This T cell receptor (beta chain) comes out of a study of cytomegalovirus exposure and HLA in healthy donors. Study context: Early released data had about 85 million unique TCRs, all coming from HLA-typed donors. Study outcomes and limitations: Rare TCR sequences dominated, though some public TCRs recurred in many donors.

This clone was seen a few times. Its antigen is still unknown. The V gene's germline CDR1 is SGHVS and CDR2 FQNEAQ. The CDR3 loop spans 14 amino acids. Trimming pared 1 base from V and 6 bases from J, leaving 11 bases between. Primers for the PCR totalled 60 Vbeta and 13 Jbeta. The table came from immunoSEQ multiplex PCR; TCRdb's copy has only in-frame clones and leaves some out. Among 130,000 or so clones listed, around 77% were seen once. V usage is TRBV7-8 and J usage is TRBJ2-3; maybe TRBD2 (6 bases). Sequencing input: PBMCs. The origin of this receptor is a woman in her fifties or sixties in good health and CMV-seronegative. Written as DNA, the CDR3 is TGTGCCAGCAGCTTAGTATTCGGGACTGATACGCAGTATTTT. This translates into CASSLVFGTDTQYF.